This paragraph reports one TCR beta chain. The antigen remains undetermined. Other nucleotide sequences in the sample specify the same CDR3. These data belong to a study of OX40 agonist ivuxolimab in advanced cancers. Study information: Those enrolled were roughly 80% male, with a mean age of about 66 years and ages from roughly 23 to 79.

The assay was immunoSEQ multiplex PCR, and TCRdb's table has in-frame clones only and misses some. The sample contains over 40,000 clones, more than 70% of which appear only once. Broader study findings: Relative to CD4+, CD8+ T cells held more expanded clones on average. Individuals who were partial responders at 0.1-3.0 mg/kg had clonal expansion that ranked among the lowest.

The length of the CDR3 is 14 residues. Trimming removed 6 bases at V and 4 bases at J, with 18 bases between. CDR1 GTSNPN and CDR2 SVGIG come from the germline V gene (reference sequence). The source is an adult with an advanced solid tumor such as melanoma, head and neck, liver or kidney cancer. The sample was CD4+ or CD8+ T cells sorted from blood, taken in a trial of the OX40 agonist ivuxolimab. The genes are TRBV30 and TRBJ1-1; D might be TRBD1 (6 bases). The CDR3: CACPRAGAPTEAFF. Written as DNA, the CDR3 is TGTGCCTGCCCAAGGGCAGGGGCCCCCACTGAAGCTTTCTTT.